This T cell receptor (beta chain) was recorded in a study of cytomegalovirus exposure and HLA in healthy donors. Study-wide results and limits: The study labeled 180 or so TCR beta chains cytomegalovirus-associated.

This CDR3 is built from 15 residues. Trimming took 5 bases from V and 5 from J, leaving 13 bases between them. CDR1 is SGHAT and CDR2 is FQNNGV in the germline V gene. Clones were sequenced by immunoSEQ multiplex PCR, and TCRdb holds only the in-frame ones, with some missing. The sample contains 130,000 or so clones, 89% of which appear only once. Comment on this clone: The antigen is unknown.

V usage is TRBV11-2 and J usage is TRBJ1-6, with a possible D match to TRBD1 (5 bases). The sequence derives from a woman aged 18 to 35 in good health and CMV-seropositive. Material: PBMCs. The CDR3 sequence: CASSPRQKNNSPLHF. The DNA of the CDR3 is TGTGCCAGCAGCCCCAGACAGAAGAATAATTCACCCCTCCACTTT.